The clone carrying this TCR beta chain has at least ten counts. This entry is derived from a study of kidney transplant recipient with SARS-CoV-2 infection. TCRdb re-derived calls from the reads in MiXCR, one entry per CDR3 protein. The profile covers roughly 250,000 distinct CDR3 sequences, with 25% to 35% appearing a single time and under 7.5% taken by the ten largest. The sequencing here drew on a blood sample, taken at baseline and between days 110 and 120 from a kidney transplant recipient. The sequence was collected from a male patient aged 30 to 40 who had COVID-19 and was a kidney transplant recipient. Some of the T cells may derive from the graft donor.

The CDR3 nucleotides read TGTGCCAGCAGCCCAGCTGGCGGGGTGAACACCGGGGAGCTGTTTTTT. Residues: CASSPAGGVNTGELFF. This chain joins TRBV11-2 and TRBJ2-2, with D maybe TRBD2 (6 bases). Germline lookup yields CDR1 SGHAT and CDR2 FQNNGV. CDR3 length: 16 amino acids. Deletions cut 5 bases from V and 1 base from J, with 14 bases between.